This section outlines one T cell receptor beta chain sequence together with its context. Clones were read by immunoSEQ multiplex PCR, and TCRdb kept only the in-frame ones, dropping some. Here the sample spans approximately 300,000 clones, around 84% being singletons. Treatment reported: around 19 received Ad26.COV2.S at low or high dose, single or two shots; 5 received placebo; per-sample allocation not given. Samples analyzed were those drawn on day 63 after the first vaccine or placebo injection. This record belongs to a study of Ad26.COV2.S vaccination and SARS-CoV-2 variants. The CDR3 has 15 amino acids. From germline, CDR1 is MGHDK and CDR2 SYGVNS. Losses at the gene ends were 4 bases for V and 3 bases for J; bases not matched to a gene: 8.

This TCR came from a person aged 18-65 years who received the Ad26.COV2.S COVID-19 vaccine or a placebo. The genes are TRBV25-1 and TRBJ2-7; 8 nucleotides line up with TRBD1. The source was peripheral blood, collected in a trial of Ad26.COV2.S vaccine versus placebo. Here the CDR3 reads CASSVPGGRGYEQYF. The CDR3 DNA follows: TGTGCCAGCAGTGTACCAGGGGGCAGAGGCTACGAGCAGTACTTC.